A selection of T cell receptor beta chains follows, all from one sample in a study of high-grade serous ovarian cancer treatment subgroups. Measured with immunoSEQ multiplex PCR; TCRdb has only the in-frame clones, and not every one. The sample yields 6,000 to 7,000 clones, about 80% seen once. The sequencing sample was made of tumor tissue. These receptors came from a human donor with high-grade serous ovarian cancer. CDR3s include the opening cysteine and the closing phenylalanine or tryptophan. Fields, in order: D gene, J gene, clone size, V gene, CDR3 protein, CDR3 DNA. D genes are given only for firm matches. Expanded clones are given a class, and other clones once, few, many or no size at all.

-	TRBJ2-3	-	TRBV7-2	CASSLSRYTDTQYF	TGTGCCAGCAGCTTGTCAAGATACACAGATACGCAGTATTTT
-	TRBJ2-7	-	TRBV21-1	CASSKTGLNYEQYF	TGTGCCAGCTCCAAAACGGGCCTAAACTACGAGCAGTACTTC
TRBD2	TRBJ2-7	-	TRBV5-4	CASSWSSGTDEQYF	TGTGCCAGCAGCTGGAGTAGCGGGACGGACGAGCAGTACTTC
-	TRBJ1-1	few	TRBV5-8	CASSFSPEAFF	TGTGCCAGCAGCTTCTCGCCTGAAGCTTTCTTT
-	TRBJ1-5	-	TRBV19	CASRTTGSGPQHF	TGTGCCAGTAGGACTACAGGGTCAGGGCCCCAGCATTTT
-	TRBJ1-4	-	TRBV4-3	CASSQDSLEGTNSEKLFF	TGCGCCAGCAGCCAAGATTCGTTGGAGGGGACGAATTCCGAAAAACTGTTTTTT
-	TRBJ1-2	-	TRBV5-1	CASSTPGVYGYTF	TGCGCCAGCAGCACCCCGGGCGTCTATGGCTACACCTTC
-	TRBJ1-2	-	TRBV11-2	CASSPRRPDYGYTF	TGTGCCAGCAGCCCCCGGCGGCCTGACTATGGCTACACCTTC
-	TRBJ1-1	large	TRBV30	CAWSIPGIPNTEAFF	TGTGCCTGGAGTATCCCTGGCATACCGAACACTGAAGCTTTCTTT
-	TRBJ1-1	once	TRBV28	CASSSTEVGTEAFF	TGTGCCAGCAGTTCAACAGAGGTCGGCACTGAAGCTTTCTTT
-	TRBJ2-1	-	TRBV7-2	CASSLAAEAYNEQFF	TGTGCCAGCAGCTTAGCGGCGGAAGCCTACAATGAGCAGTTCTTC
TRBD1	TRBJ1-5	-	TRBV10-2	CASSLDRGGQPQHF	TGCGCCAGCAGTCTCGACAGGGGGGGTCAGCCCCAGCATTTT
-	TRBJ1-3	-	TRBV27	CASSIRVPGNTIYF	TGTGCCAGCAGCATAAGGGTCCCTGGAAACACCATATATTTT
-	TRBJ2-7	-	TRBV27	CASGQHPYEQYF	TGTGCCAGCGGTCAGCACCCCTACGAGCAGTACTTC
-	TRBJ1-4	-	TRBV2	CASSVSTREKLFF	TGTGCCAGCAGTGTTAGCACCCGTGAAAAACTGTTTTTT
-	TRBJ1-1	-	TRBV7-8	CASSLTRDIRNTEAFF	TGTGCCAGCAGCTTAACCCGGGACATTCGAAACACTGAAGCTTTCTTT
-	TRBJ2-7	-	TRBV28	CASSTPQGQGVEQYF	TGTGCCAGCAGTACTCCACAGGGCCAAGGGGTCGAGCAGTACTTC
-	TRBJ2-1	-	TRBV7-2	CASSLGSSNEQFF	TGTGCCAGCAGCTTAGGGTCGTCCAATGAGCAGTTCTTC
-	TRBJ2-1	-	TRBV11-3	CASSLDFGSNEQFF	TGTGCCAGCAGCTTAGATTTCGGTAGCAATGAGCAGTTCTTC
-	TRBJ1-4	-	TRBV15	CATSRDATEKLFF	TGTGCCACCAGCAGAGATGCGACTGAAAAACTGTTTTTT
-	TRBJ1-1	-	TRBV29-1	CSASVANTEAFF	TGCAGCGCCTCCGTGGCGAACACTGAAGCTTTCTTT
-	TRBJ1-1	few	TRBV9	CASSVAGDTEAFF	TGTGCCAGCAGCGTAGCAGGGGACACTGAAGCTTTCTTT
-	TRBJ2-1	-	TRBV4-3	CASSQTNNEQFF	TGCGCCAGCAGCCAAACTAACAATGAGCAGTTCTTC
-	TRBJ2-2	few	TRBV5-1	CASSFQGQHITGELFF	TGCGCCAGCAGCTTCCAAGGACAGCACATCACCGGGGAGCTGTTTTTT
-	TRBJ1-2	-	TRBV15	CATPNRGEKGYTF	TGTGCCACCCCCAACAGAGGGGAGAAAGGCTACACCTTC
TRBD1	TRBJ1-1	-	TRBV7-2	CASSQGQGRTEAFF	TGTGCCAGCAGCCAGGGACAGGGTCGCACTGAAGCTTTCTTT
-	TRBJ2-6	-	TRBV28	CASSGTSGANVLTF	TGTGCCAGCAGCGGGACCTCTGGGGCCAACGTCCTGACTTTC
TRBD2	TRBJ2-3	-	TRBV7-2	CASSPGREGSLGTDTQYF	TGTGCCAGCAGCCCGGGAAGGGAGGGATCGTTAGGGACAGATACGCAGTATTTT
-	TRBJ2-1	-	TRBV27	CASGPRGHGNEQFF	TGTGCCAGCGGACCCAGAGGACACGGGAATGAGCAGTTCTTC
-	TRBJ1-2	-	TRBV29-1	CSVDRSHSYGYTF	TGCAGCGTTGATCGGTCCCATTCCTATGGCTACACCTTC
TRBD1	TRBJ1-1	-	TRBV28	CASSYRGRNTEAFF	TGTGCCAGCAGTTACAGGGGGCGGAACACTGAAGCTTTCTTT
TRBD2	TRBJ2-1	-	TRBV6-4	CASSDGKIAGGGEQFF	TGTGCCAGCAGTGACGGAAAAATAGCGGGGGGGGGTGAGCAGTTCTTC